The following is a TCR beta chain sequence with its context. The CDR3 length is 14 residues. The germline gives CDR1 SGHAT, CDR2 FQNNGV. Trimming cost V 3 bases and J 3 bases, with 10 bases left between them. The sample belongs to a study of technical replicates of blood from a handful of donors. TCRdb's copy holds only in-frame clones and misses some; the assay was immunoSEQ multiplex PCR. The sample yields around 93,000 clones, about 95% seen once. J is TRBJ2-3 and V is TRBV11-2, with D perhaps matching TRBD2 (5 bases). The source material was T cells isolated from PBMCs. This TCR was recovered from a human donor in good health. CDR3 in amino acids: CASSFLAGTDTQYF. Here the CDR3 DNA reads TGTGCCAGCAGCTTCCTTGCGGGTACAGATACGCAGTATTTT.